This record concerns one T cell receptor (beta chain) sequence. V dropped 5 bases and J dropped 4; count of bases not matched to a gene: 7. Germline V gives CDR1 SGHTA, CDR2 FQGNSA. The CDR3 spans 14 residues. It was during active infection that Seattle patients were enrolled and then longitudinally followed. Original handling: Researchers report that nucleated cell counts were estimated from reference gene primer amplification. Measured with immunoSEQ multiplex PCR; TCRdb has only the in-frame clones, and not every one. The DNA gave D and trimming, while V, J and clone size come from that table. This sample carries 200,000 to 250,000 clones, more than 85% of them seen once, and the ten largest clones take approximately 0.77%. This entry is derived from a study of blood T cell repertoires in COVID-19. Study-wide context: T cells, B-cell-depleted T cells, or PBMCs supplied cDNA or gDNA.

The receptor comes from a man aged 55 to 70 with COVID-19, enrolled during active disease. The chain links TRBV7-2 to TRBJ1-2; 7 bases are a match to TRBD1. Source material: peripheral blood. CDR3 residues: CASSARDSFYGYTF. The CDR3 nucleotides are TGTGCCAGCAGCGCAAGGGACAGCTTCTATGGCTACACCTTC.